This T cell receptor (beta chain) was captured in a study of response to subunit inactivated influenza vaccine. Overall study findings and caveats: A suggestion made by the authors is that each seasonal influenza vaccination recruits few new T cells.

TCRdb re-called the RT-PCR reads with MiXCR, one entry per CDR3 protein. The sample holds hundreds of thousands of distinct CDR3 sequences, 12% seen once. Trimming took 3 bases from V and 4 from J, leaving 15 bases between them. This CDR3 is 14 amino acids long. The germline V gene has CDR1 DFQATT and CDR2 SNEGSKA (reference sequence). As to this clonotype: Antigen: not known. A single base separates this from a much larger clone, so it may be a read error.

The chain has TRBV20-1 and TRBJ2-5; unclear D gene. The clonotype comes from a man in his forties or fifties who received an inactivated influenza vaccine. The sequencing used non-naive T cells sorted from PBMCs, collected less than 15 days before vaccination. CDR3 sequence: CSASPVIRSETQYF. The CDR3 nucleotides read TGCAGTGCTAGTCCCGTAATTAGATCAGAGACCCAGTACTTC.